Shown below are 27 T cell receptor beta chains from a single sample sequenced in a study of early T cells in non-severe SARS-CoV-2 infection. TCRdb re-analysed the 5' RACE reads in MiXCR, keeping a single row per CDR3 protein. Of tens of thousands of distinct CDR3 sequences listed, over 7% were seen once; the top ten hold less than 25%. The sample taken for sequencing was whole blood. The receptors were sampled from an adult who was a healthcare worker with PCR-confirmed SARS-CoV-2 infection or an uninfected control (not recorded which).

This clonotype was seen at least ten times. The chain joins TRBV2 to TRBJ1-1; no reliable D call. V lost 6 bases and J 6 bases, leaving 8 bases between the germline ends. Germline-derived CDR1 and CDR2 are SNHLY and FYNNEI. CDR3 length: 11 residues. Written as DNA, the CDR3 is TGTGCCAGCAGGGGTCAGGCTGAAGCTTTCTTT. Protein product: CASRGQAEAFF.

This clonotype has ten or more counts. The chain's CDR3 is CASSLVLDGLYGYTF. The CDR3 DNA follows: TGTGCCAGCAGCTTAGTCCTGGACGGGCTCTATGGCTACACCTTC. This chain connects TRBV7-2 to TRBJ1-2, with D unresolved. The CDR3 runs to 15 residues. V lost 1 base and J 4 bases, leaving 13 bases between the germline ends. Looked up from germline, CDR1 is SGHTA and CDR2 is FQGNSA. The variable domain in full, completed from reference TRBV7-2 and TRBJ1-2, reads GAGVSQSPSNKVTEKGKDVELRCDPISGHTALYWYRQSLGQGLEFLIYFQGNSAPDKSGLPSDRFSAERTGGSVSTLTIQRTQQEDSAVYLCASSLVLDGLYGYTFGSGTRLTVV.

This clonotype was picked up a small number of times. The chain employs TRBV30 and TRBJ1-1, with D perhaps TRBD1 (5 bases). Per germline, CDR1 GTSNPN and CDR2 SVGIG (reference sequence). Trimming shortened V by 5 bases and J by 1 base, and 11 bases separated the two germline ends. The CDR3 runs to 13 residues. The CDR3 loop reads CAWAGLRNTEAFF. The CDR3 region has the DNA TGTGCCTGGGCGGGACTTCGGAACACTGAAGCTTTCTTT.

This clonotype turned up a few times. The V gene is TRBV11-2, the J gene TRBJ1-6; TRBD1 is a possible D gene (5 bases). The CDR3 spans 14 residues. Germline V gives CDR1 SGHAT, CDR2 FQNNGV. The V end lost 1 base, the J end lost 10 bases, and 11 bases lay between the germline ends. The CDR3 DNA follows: TGTGCCAGCAGCTTAGCGGCAGGGATGTCACCCCTCCACTTT. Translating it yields CASSLAAGMSPLHF. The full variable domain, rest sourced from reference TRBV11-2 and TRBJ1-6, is EAGVAQSPRYKIIEKRQSVAFWCNPISGHATLYWYQQILGQGPKLLIQFQNNGVVDDSQLPKDRFSAERLKGVDSTLKIQPAKLEDSAVYLCASSLAAGMSPLHFGNGTRLTVT.

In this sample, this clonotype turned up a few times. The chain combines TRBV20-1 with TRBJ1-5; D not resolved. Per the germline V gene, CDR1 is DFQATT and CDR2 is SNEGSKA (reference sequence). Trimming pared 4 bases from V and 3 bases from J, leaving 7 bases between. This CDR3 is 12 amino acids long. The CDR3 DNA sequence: TGCAGTGCTAAATCCTACAATCAGCCCCAGCATTTT. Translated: CSAKSYNQPQHF.

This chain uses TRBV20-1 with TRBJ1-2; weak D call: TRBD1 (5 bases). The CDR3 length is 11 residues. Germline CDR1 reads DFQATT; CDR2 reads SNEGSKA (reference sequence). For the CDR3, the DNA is TGCTTTACCGGGACCGAAGGAGGCTACACCTTC. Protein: CFTGTEGGYTF.

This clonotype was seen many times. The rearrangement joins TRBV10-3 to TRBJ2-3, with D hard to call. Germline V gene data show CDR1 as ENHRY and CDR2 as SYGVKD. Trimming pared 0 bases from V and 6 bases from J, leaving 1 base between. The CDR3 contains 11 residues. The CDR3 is CAISESDTQYF. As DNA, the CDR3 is TGTGCCATCAGTGAGTCGGATACGCAGTATTTT.

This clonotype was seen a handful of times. The CDR3 region has the DNA TGCGCCAGCAGCCAAGATAGGCCCTCAGATACGCAGTATTTT. It translates to CASSQDRPSDTQYF. This chain connects TRBV4-1 to TRBJ2-3; D call uncertain. The CDR3 is 14 amino acids. V lost 0 bases to trimming and J lost 4 bases, with 8 bases between them. Germline CDR1 and CDR2: MGHRA and YSYEKL.

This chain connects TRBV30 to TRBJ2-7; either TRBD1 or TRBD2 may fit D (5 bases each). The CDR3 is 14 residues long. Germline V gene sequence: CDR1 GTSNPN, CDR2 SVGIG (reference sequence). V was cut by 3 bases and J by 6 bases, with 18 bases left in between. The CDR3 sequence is CAWSGLDTGGEQYF. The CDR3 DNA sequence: TGTGCCTGGAGCGGGTTGGACACCGGAGGCGAGCAGTACTTC. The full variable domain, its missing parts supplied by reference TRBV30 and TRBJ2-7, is SQTIHQWPATLVQPVGSPLSLECTVEGTSNPNLYWYRQAAGRGLQLLFYSVGIGQISSEVPQNLSASRPQDRQFILSSKKLLLSDSGFYLCAWSGLDTGGEQYFGPGTRLTVT.

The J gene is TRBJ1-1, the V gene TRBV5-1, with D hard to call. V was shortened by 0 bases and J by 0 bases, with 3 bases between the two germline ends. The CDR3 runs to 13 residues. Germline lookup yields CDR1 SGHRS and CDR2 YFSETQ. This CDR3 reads CASSLAVNTEAFF. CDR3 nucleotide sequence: TGCGCCAGCAGCTTGGCGGTGAACACTGAAGCTTTCTTT.

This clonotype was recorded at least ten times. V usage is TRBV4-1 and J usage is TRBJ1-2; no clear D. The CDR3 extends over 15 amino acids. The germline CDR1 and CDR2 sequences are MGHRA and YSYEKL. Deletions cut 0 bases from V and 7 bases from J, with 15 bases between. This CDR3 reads CASSQDRAGSPGYTF. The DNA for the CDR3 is TGCGCCAGCAGCCAAGATAGGGCGGGGAGCCCTGGCTACACCTTC.

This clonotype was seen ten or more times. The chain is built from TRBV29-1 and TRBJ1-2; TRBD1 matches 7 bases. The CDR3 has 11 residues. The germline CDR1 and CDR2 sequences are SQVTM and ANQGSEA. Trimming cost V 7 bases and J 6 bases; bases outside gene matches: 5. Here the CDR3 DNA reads TGCAGCGCGACAGGGACGAATGGCTACACCTTC. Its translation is CSATGTNGYTF.

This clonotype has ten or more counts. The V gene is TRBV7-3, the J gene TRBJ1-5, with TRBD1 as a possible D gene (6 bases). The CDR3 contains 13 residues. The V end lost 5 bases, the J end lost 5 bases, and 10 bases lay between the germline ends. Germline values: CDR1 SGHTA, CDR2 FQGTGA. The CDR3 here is CASSRTADQPQHF. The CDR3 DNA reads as TGTGCCAGCAGCCGGACAGCGGATCAGCCCCAGCATTTT.

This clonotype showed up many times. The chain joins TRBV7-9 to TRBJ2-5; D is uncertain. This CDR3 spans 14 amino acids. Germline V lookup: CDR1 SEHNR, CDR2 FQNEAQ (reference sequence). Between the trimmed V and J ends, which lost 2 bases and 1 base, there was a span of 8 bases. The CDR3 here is CASSLTYGQETQYF. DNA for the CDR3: TGTGCCAGCAGCTTAACGTATGGCCAAGAGACCCAGTACTTC. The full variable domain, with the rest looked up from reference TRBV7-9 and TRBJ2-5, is DTGVSQNPRHKITKRGQNVTFRCDPISEHNRLYWYRQTLGQGPEFLTYFQNEAQLEKSRLLSDRFSAERPKGSFSTLEIQRTEQGDSAMYLCASSLTYGQETQYFGPGTRLLVL.

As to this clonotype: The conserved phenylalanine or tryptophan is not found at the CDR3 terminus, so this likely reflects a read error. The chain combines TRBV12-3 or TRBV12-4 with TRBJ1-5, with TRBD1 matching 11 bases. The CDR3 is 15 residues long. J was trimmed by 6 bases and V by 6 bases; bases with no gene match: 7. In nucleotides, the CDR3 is TGTGCCAGCAGGACCGGGACAGGGGGGAGTCAGCCCCAGCATTCT. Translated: CASRTGTGGSQPQHS.

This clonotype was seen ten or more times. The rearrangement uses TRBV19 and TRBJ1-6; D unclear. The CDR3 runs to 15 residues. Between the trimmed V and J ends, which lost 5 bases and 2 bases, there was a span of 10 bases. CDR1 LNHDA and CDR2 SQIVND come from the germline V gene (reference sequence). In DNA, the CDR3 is TGTGCCAGTAGTTCTACAGAAACCTATAATTCACCCCTCCACTTT. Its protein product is CASSSTETYNSPLHF.

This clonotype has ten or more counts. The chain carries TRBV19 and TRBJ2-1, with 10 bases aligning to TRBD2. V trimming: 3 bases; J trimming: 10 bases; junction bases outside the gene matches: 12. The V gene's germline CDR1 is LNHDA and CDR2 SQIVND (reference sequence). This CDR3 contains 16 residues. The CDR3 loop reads CASSISAGGILTEQFF. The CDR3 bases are TGTGCCAGTAGTATCTCAGCGGGGGGGATTCTCACAGAGCAGTTCTTC.

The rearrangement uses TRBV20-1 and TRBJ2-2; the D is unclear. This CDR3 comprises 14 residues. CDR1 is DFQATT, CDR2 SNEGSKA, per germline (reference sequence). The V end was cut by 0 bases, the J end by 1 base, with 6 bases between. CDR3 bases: TGCAGTGCTAGAGACGCAGAGAACACCGGGGAGCTGTTTTTT. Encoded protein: CSARDAENTGELFF.

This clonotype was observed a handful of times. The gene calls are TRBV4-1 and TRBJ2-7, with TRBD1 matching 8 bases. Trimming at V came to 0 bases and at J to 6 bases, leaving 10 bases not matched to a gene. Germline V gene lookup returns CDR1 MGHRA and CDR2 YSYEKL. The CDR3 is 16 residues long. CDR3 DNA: TGCGCCAGCAGCCAAGATCCTATTGGACAGGGTCGCGAGCAGTACTTC. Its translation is CASSQDPIGQGREQYF.

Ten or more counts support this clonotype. CDR3 nucleotide sequence: TGTGCCAGCATGCAGGGGGCGGCTGAAGCTTTCTTT. It translates to CASMQGAAEAFF. The chain recombines TRBV6-5 with TRBJ1-1; 8 positions match TRBD1. The CDR3 extends over 12 amino acids. Germline values: CDR1 MNHEY, CDR2 SVGAGI. The V and J ends lost 7 bases and 6 bases, in that order; junction bases with no gene match: 4.

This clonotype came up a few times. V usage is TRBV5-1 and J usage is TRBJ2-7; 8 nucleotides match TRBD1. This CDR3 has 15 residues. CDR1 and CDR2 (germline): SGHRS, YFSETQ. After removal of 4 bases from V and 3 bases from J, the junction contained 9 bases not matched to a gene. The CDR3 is CASSPGGTGGYEQYF. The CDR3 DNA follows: TGCGCCAGCAGCCCTGGGGGGACAGGAGGCTACGAGCAGTACTTC.

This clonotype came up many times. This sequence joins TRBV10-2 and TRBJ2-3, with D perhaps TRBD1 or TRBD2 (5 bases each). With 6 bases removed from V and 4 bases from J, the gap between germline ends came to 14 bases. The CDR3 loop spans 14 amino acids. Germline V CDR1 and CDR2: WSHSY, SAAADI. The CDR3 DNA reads TGCGCCAGCAGGAGGGGTAGGGGCGCAGATACGCAGTATTTT. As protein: CASRRGRGADTQYF.

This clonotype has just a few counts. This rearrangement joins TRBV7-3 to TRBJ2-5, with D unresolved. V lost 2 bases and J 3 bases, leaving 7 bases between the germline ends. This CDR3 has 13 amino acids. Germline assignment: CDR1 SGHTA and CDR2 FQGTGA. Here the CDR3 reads CASSLVAKETQYF. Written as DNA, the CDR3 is TGTGCCAGCAGCTTAGTAGCTAAAGAGACCCAGTACTTC.

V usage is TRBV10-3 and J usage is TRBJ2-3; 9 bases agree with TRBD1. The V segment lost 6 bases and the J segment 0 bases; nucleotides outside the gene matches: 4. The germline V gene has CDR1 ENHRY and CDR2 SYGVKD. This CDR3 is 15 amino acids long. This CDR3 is CAIRGTGTSTDTQYF. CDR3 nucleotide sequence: TGTGCCATCAGGGGGACAGGGACTAGCACAGATACGCAGTATTTT.

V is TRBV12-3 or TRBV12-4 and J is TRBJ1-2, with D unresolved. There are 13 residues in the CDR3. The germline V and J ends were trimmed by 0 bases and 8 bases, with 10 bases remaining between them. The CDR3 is CASSLAHGHGYTF. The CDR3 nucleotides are TGTGCCAGCAGTTTAGCGCACGGGCACGGCTACACCTTC.

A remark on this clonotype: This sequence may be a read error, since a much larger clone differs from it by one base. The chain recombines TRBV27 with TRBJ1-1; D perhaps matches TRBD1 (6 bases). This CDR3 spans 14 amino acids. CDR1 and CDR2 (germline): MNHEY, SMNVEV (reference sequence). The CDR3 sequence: CASSFVRGDTKAFF. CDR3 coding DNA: TGTGCCAGCAGTTTTGTCCGAGGGGACACTAAAGCTTTCTTT.

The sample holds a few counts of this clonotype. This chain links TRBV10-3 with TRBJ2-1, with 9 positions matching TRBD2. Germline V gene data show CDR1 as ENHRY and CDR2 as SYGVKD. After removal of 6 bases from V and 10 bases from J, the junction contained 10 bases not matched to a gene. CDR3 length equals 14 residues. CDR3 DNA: TGTGCCATCAGGGGGACTAGCCCTGCAAGCGAGCAGTTCTTC. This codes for CAIRGTSPASEQFF.